A single sample gave rise to the 15 T cell receptor beta chains below, sequenced in a study of brain T cells in children with intractable seizures. Time point meaning: blood from clinic visit 5 months post-surgery; TSC patient then seizure free. Data came from immunoSEQ multiplex PCR; TCRdb stores just in-frame clones and leaves some out. In the table there are 340,000 or so clones, roughly 93% of which are singletons. The sample in question was peripheral blood, obtained 4 to 6 months after surgery. Receptors were obtained from a boy younger than two with tuberous sclerosis and intractable seizures.

The V gene is TRBV19, the J gene TRBJ2-5; no clear D gene. This CDR3 comprises 15 residues. The ends were cut back, 1 base at V and 4 bases at J, with 13 bases in the middle. In germline, CDR1 is LNHDA, CDR2 SQIVND (reference sequence). The CDR3 here is CASSIGAAWRETQYF. The CDR3 DNA reads as TGTGCCAGTAGTATAGGTGCGGCCTGGAGAGAGACCCAGTACTTC.

The chain joins TRBV15 to TRBJ2-7, with D possibly being TRBD2 (6 bases). V lost 5 bases and J 5 bases, leaving 19 bases between the germline ends. The CDR3 contains 15 residues. Germline loops: CDR1 LNHNV, CDR2 YYDKDF (reference sequence). This CDR3 reads CATSPGGMMVHEQYF. CDR3 bases: TGTGCCACCAGCCCAGGAGGGATGATGGTCCACGAGCAGTACTTC.

The chain recombines TRBV7-9 with TRBJ2-3, with D possibly TRBD1 on 6 matching bases. Germline CDR1 is SEHNR and CDR2 is FQNEAQ (reference sequence). V was clipped by 5 bases and J by 0 bases, with 12 bases between them. The CDR3 runs to 15 residues. CDR3 nucleotides: TGTGCCAGCAGCCCAAGGGACACCAGCACAGATACGCAGTATTTT. Residues: CASSPRDTSTDTQYF.

Notes on this clone: No DNA is shown, since the ends of the CDR3 on it are uncertain; the CDR3 is the one TCRdb lists. This sequence joins TRBV6-5 and TRBJ1-1; TRBD1 was called by the table and not checked on the DNA. Germline V CDR1 and CDR2: MNHEY, SVGAGI. The CDR3 adds up to 15 amino acids, both ends counted. The CDR3 is CASSSSDRWNTEAFF.

The chain uses TRBV7-9 and TRBJ1-1, with a weak D call TRBD1 (6 bases). Per germline, CDR1 SEHNR and CDR2 FQNEAQ (reference sequence). V shed 3 bases and J shed 4 bases, with 12 bases lying between them. This CDR3 spans 14 amino acids. CDR3 in amino acids: CASSFYRESTEAFF. Written as DNA, the CDR3 is TGTGCCAGCAGCTTTTACAGGGAGAGCACTGAAGCTTTCTTT.

This sequence joins TRBV6-5 and TRBJ1-1; D gene ambiguous. From germline, CDR1 is MNHEY and CDR2 SVGAGI. V lost 5 bases to trimming and J lost 2 bases, with 6 bases between them. This CDR3 comprises 12 residues. The CDR3 nucleotides read TGTGCCAGCAGTAAGGTAAACACTGAAGCTTTCTTT. It is translated as CASSKVNTEAFF.

This chain uses TRBV6-4 with TRBJ1-6, with D perhaps matching TRBD1 (5 bases). Per germline, CDR1 MRHNA and CDR2 SNTAGT. This CDR3 contains 14 residues. The V end lost 2 bases, the J end lost 10 bases, and 12 bases lay between the germline ends. For the CDR3, the DNA is TGTGCCAGCAGTGACGATGGGGGAAACTCACCCCTCCACTTT. This encodes CASSDDGGNSPLHF.

The CDR3 reads CASSPSGDSYNEQFF. The CDR3 DNA reads TGTGCCAGCAGCCCCAGCGGGGACTCCTACAATGAGCAGTTCTTC. The chain carries TRBV6-4 and TRBJ2-1, with 7 nucleotides matching TRBD2. The germline V gene encodes CDR1 MRHNA and CDR2 SNTAGT. The CDR3 consists of 15 residues. V was clipped by 6 bases and J by 0 bases; unmatched bases: 5.

The chain links TRBV24-1 to TRBJ1-3; weak D call: TRBD1 (5 bases). The V end was cut by 5 bases, the J end by 0 bases, with 13 bases between. The CDR3 totals 16 residues. Germline CDR1 is KGHDR and CDR2 is SFDVKD. In DNA, the CDR3 is TGTGCCACCAGTGGGGCAGGGCCGAGCTCTGGAAACACCATATATTTT. This codes for CATSGAGPSSGNTIYF.

This clone was counted once. The chain recombines TRBV4-2 with TRBJ1-3; D remains unclear. Trimming took 0 bases from V and 6 from J, leaving 9 bases between them. Germline loops: CDR1 LGHNA, CDR2 YNFKEQ. The CDR3 extends over 14 amino acids. This CDR3 reads CASSQEKGTNTIYF. CDR3 bases: TGTGCCAGCAGCCAAGAAAAGGGTACAAACACCATATATTTT.

The J gene is TRBJ2-2, the V gene TRBV24-1, with 7 nucleotides matching TRBD1. J was trimmed by 0 bases and V by 6 bases; bases with no gene match: 12. Germline V gene data show CDR1 as KGHDR and CDR2 as SFDVKD. The CDR3 runs to 18 residues. The CDR3 region is CATSSTSPGQTNTGELFF. Here the CDR3 DNA reads TGTGCCACCAGTTCAACCTCCCCGGGACAGACGAACACCGGGGAGCTGTTTTTT.

For the CDR3, the DNA is TGTGCCAGCAGCTTGGGACAGGGCTCCTACGAGCAGTACTTC. Translated, it gives CASSLGQGSYEQYF. This chain links TRBV5-6 with TRBJ2-7; 7 bases match TRBD1. The CDR3 contains 14 residues. V shed 0 bases and J 0 bases; nucleotides not matched to a gene: 0. CDR1 is SGHDT and CDR2 is YYEEEE in the germline V gene.

J is TRBJ1-2 and V is TRBV28; the D gene is possibly TRBD1 (5 bases). The CDR3 runs 15 residues. Trimming took 3 bases from V and 5 from J, leaving 16 bases between them. Germline V gene data show CDR1 as MDHEN and CDR2 as SYDVKM. The CDR3 nucleotides are TGTGCCAGCAGTTTGTTGGCCGCGGGGGGGTATGGCTACACCTTC. Its protein product is CASSLLAAGGYGYTF.

The V call is TRBV11-2, the J call TRBJ2-6; a weak D match, TRBD1 (8 bases). CDR1 and CDR2 from the germline V gene are SGHAT and FQNNGV. The V gene lost 0 bases and the J gene lost 0 bases, with 15 bases spanning the gap. This CDR3 contains 19 residues. In nucleotides, the CDR3 is TGTGCCAGCAGCTTAGAGGGAGGGACAGGATACTCTGGGGCCAACGTCCTGACTTTC. Translating it yields CASSLEGGTGYSGANVLTF.

The V gene is TRBV30, the J gene TRBJ1-1; possible D gene TRBD1, 6 bases. With 0 bases removed from V and 11 bases from J, the gap between germline ends came to 16 bases. CDR1 is GTSNPN and CDR2 is SVGIG in the germline V gene (reference sequence). The CDR3 spans 13 residues. The CDR3 DNA is TGTGCCTGGAGTGTATCGGGGGCGGGCGTGGCTTTCTTT. It is translated as CAWSVSGAGVAFF.